This TCR beta chain originates from a study of CD8 T cells in ankylosing spondylitis. Study results and caveats: CD8+ cells made up the disease-linked clones, which were relatively rare in peripheral blood.

On this clonotype: Its cognate antigen is unknown.

TCRdb called the 5' RACE reads again in MiXCR, with one record for every CDR3 protein. The sample has almost 250,000 distinct CDR3 sequences, roughly 32% seen once. Material for sequencing was blood, either unsorted or a sorted T cell fraction (not recorded which). The sequence was collected from a male donor with ankylosing spondylitis or in good health (not recorded which).

The CDR3 protein is CASSPQQVRTGELFF. CDR3 nucleotides: TGTGCCAGCAGCCCGCAACAGGTGCGCACCGGGGAGCTGTTTTTT. V is TRBV12-3 or TRBV12-4 and J is TRBJ2-2; possibly TRBD1 for D (5 bases). Trimming cost V 6 bases and J 4 bases, with 15 bases left between them. The CDR3 sequence is 15 residues long.